This T cell receptor beta chain was profiled in a study of T cell responses to AZD1222 COVID-19 vaccine. Across the whole study: Analysis merged second doses at about 4 or about 12 weeks.

This CDR3 spans 14 amino acids. Germline V gene sequence: CDR1 SQVTM, CDR2 ANQGSEA. The junction had 5 bases not matched to a gene; V was cut back by 4 bases and J by 2 bases. Assay: immunoSEQ multiplex PCR; the TCRdb copy retains only in-frame clones and omits some. Of about 100,000 clones in the sample, 86% are singletons; the top ten hold approximately 5.1%. Whole-study findings and limits: Most donors were white British, females outnumbered males, and clonal diversity was possibly underestimated. Increased Spike-specific TCR breadth and depth were observed after two AZD1222 doses.

On this clone itself: The target antigen is unknown.

V and J are TRBV29-1 and TRBJ2-7; 10 bases line up with TRBD2. The input for sequencing was peripheral blood, taken on day 0 of AZD1222 vaccination. The sequence came from an adult in good health. The CDR3 DNA is TGCAGCGTTGCCGGGACTAGCGTCCCCTACGAGCAGTACTTC. It yields the protein CSVAGTSVPYEQYF.